This T cell receptor (beta chain) was sequenced during a study of cytomegalovirus exposure and HLA in healthy donors. A multiplex PCR was run with 60 Vbeta primers and 13 Jbeta primers. The repertoire was sequenced with immunoSEQ multiplex PCR; TCRdb's copy has only in-frame clones and lacks some. This repertoire shows around 120,000 clones, roughly four fifths found once; its top ten account for 6% to 8%. V shed 2 bases and J 6 bases; nucleotides not matched to a gene: 5. Germline values: CDR1 MDHEN, CDR2 SYDVKM. This CDR3 region has 15 residues. The clonotype originates from a woman in her thirties or forties in good health and CMV-seronegative. This chain joins TRBV28 and TRBJ2-2, with 8 bases identical to TRBD1. Sequenced material: PBMCs. The CDR3 nucleotides read TGTGCCAGCAGTTTAATCAGGGGGCTTGCCGGGGAGCTGTTTTTT. It encodes CASSLIRGLAGELFF.